The clone carrying this T cell receptor beta chain was detected many times. The data stem from a study of T cell repertoires in cytomegalovirus infection. About the study: It was the public TCR beta signatures that indicated both CMV infection and matching HLA type.

TCRdb re-called the reads with MiXCR, one entry per CDR3 protein. The sample shows some 200,000 distinct CDR3 sequences, nearly 9.5% of them seen only once. Trimming shortened V by 0 bases and J by 6 bases, and 11 bases separated the two germline ends. Per germline, CDR1 SGHVS and CDR2 FQNEAQ. The CDR3 covers 15 residues. The origin of this receptor is a human donor in good health (CMV status not recorded). Some clones in this sample may be carry-over from other donors' samples. The material sequenced was PBMCs. This chain joins TRBV7-8 and TRBJ2-2; a weak D match, TRBD1 (6 bases). The CDR3 DNA follows: TGTGCCAGCAGCTTAGCGCCAGGGGTGGCCGGGGAGCTGTTTTTT. It specifies CASSLAPGVAGELFF.